This paragraph covers one T cell receptor beta chain sequence. Germline CDR1 SGHTA, CDR2 FQGNSA. V was cut by 3 bases and J by 7 bases, with 13 bases left in between. CDR3 length: 14 residues. These data come from a study of CD8 T cells in Susac syndrome. Roughly 0.45 to 1 ug RNA was reverse transcribed with random hexamers. TCRdb itself ran the immunoSEQ multiplex PCR reads through MiXCR, one entry per CDR3 protein. The sample includes 130,000 or so distinct CDR3 sequences, 75% to 90% of them seen just once. This rearrangement joins TRBV7-2 to TRBJ2-1; D not certain. The sequencing input was CD8+ T cells from PBMCs. This sequence was found in a human donor with multiple sclerosis. The CDR3 coding sequence is TGTGCCAGCAGCTTTTTCGCATCAGAGAATGAGCAGTTCTTC. It translates to CASSFFASENEQFF.